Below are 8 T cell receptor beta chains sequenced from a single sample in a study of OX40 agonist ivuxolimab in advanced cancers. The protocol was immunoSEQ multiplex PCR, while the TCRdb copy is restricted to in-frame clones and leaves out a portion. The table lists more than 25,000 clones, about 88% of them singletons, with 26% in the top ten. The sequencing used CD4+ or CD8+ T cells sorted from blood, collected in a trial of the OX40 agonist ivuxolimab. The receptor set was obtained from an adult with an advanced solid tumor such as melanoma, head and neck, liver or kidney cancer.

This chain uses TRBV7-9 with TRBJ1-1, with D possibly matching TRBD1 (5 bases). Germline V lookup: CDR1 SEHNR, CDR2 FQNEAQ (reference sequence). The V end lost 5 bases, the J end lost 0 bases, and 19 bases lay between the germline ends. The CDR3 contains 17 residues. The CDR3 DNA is TGTGCCAGCAGCCCCTGGGACGTGTCGAGCATGAACACTGAAGCTTTCTTT. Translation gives CASSPWDVSSMNTEAFF.

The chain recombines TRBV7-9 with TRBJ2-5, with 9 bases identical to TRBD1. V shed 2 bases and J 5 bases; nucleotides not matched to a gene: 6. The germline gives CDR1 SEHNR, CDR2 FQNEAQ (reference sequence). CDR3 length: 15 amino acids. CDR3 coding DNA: TGTGCCAGCAGCTTATCGACAGGGGGGCAGGAGACCCAGTACTTC. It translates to CASSLSTGGQETQYF.

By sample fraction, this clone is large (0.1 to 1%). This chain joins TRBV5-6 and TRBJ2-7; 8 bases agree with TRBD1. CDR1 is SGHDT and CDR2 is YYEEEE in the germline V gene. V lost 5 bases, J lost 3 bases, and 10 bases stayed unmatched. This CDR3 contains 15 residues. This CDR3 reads CASSSLYRGNYEQYF. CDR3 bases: TGTGCCAGCAGTTCCCTCTACAGGGGGAACTACGAGCAGTACTTC.

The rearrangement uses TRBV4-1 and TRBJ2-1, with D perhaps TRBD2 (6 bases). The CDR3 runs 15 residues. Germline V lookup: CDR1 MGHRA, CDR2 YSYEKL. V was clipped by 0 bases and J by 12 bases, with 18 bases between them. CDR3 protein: CASSQDPPGRQPQFF. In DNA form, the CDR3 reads TGCGCCAGCAGCCAAGACCCCCCCGGGAGACAGCCGCAGTTCTTC.

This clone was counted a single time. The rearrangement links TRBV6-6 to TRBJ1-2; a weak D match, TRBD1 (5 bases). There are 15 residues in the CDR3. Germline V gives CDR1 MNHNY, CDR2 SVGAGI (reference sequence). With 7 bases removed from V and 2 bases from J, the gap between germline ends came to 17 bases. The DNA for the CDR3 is TGTGCCAGCATTAACAGGACCGCAGAGAACTATGGCTACACCTTC. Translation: CASINRTAENYGYTF.

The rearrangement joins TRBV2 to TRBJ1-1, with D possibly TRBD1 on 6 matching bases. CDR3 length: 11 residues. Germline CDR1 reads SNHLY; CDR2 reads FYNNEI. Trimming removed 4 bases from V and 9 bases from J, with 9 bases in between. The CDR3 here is CASSARGQAFF. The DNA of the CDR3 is TGTGCCAGCAGTGCCCGGGGGCAAGCTTTCTTT.

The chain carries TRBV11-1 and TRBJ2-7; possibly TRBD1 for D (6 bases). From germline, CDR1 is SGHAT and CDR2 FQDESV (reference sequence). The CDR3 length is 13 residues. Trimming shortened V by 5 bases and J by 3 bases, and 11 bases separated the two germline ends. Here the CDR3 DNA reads TGTGCCAGCAGCCAGGGGCTTAACTACGAGCAGTACTTC. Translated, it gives CASSQGLNYEQYF.

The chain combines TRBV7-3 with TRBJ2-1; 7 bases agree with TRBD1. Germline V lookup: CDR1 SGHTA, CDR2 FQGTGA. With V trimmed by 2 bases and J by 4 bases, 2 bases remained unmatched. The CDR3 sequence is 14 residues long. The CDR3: CASSLSGQYNEQFF. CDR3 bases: TGTGCCAGCAGCTTATCGGGACAGTACAATGAGCAGTTCTTC.